Below, 19 T cell receptor beta chains from the same sample are listed, as sequenced in a study of T cell responses to AZD1222 COVID-19 vaccine. Measured with immunoSEQ multiplex PCR; TCRdb has only the in-frame clones, and not every one. The data show roughly 87,000 clones, 89% seen once. Source: peripheral blood, taken 28 days after the second AZD1222 dose. These receptors were collected from an adult who received the AZD1222 COVID-19 vaccine.

The V call is TRBV5-1, the J call TRBJ1-5; D not certain. The CDR3 runs to 15 residues. CDR1 and CDR2 (germline): SGHRS, YFSETQ. Deletions cut 0 bases from V and 0 bases from J, with 7 bases between. CDR3 sequence: CASSLDGYSNQPQHF. In DNA form, the CDR3 reads TGCGCCAGCAGCTTGGATGGCTATAGCAATCAGCCCCAGCATTTT.

The CDR3 sequence is CAWSVLGQGAWEQYF. The CDR3 DNA reads TGTGCCTGGAGTGTACTAGGTCAGGGGGCTTGGGAGCAGTACTTC. This chain connects TRBV30 to TRBJ2-7, with 8 bases matching TRBD1. The ends lost 0 bases at V and 7 bases at J; junction bases unmatched: 11. This CDR3 spans 15 amino acids. The V gene's germline CDR1 is GTSNPN and CDR2 SVGIG (reference sequence).

This sequence joins TRBV10-3 and TRBJ2-7; D possibly uses TRBD1 or TRBD2 (5 bases each). Trimming removed 3 bases from V and 4 bases from J, with 16 bases in between. The CDR3 loop spans 15 amino acids. Per germline, CDR1 ENHRY and CDR2 SYGVKD. Here the CDR3 DNA reads TGTGCCATCAGTGATCCCGGGACGGATCGATACGAGCAGTACTTC. This codes for CAISDPGTDRYEQYF.

About this clone itself: The sample holds other DNA sequences that translate to the same CDR3. The rearrangement joins TRBV30 to TRBJ1-5; D is uncertain. The CDR3 totals 15 residues. Per germline, CDR1 GTSNPN and CDR2 SVGIG (reference sequence). Trimming stripped 3 bases from V and 0 bases from J, with 12 bases between. In DNA, the CDR3 is TGTGCCTGGAGCGGTGACACCTATAGCAATCAGCCCCAGCATTTT. The encoded protein is CAWSGDTYSNQPQHF.

This clone was counted a single time. The gene calls are TRBV6-5 and TRBJ2-7, with D perhaps matching TRBD1 (6 bases). The ends were cut back, 5 bases at V and 4 bases at J, with 15 bases in the middle. Germline CDR1 and CDR2: MNHEY and SVGAGI. The CDR3 is made up of 14 amino acids. The CDR3 sequence is CASSRTGPLYEQYF. CDR3 nucleotide sequence: TGTGCCAGCAGTCGTACAGGGCCCCTATACGAGCAGTACTTC.

The V and J genes are TRBV7-9 and TRBJ2-7, with 9 bases aligning to TRBD1. This CDR3 region has 15 residues. Germline V gene data show CDR1 as SEHNR and CDR2 as FQNEAQ (reference sequence). With V trimmed by 4 bases and J by 7 bases, 11 bases remained unmatched. DNA for the CDR3: TGTGCCAGCAGCTCACCGGGACAGGGCACAGGGGAGCAGTACTTC. It encodes CASSSPGQGTGEQYF. The entire variable domain, with the rest obtained from reference TRBV7-9 and TRBJ2-7, is as follows: DTGVSQNPRHKITKRGQNVTFRCDPISEHNRLYWYRQTLGQGPEFLTYFQNEAQLEKSRLLSDRFSAERPKGSFSTLEIQRTEQGDSAMYLCASSSPGQGTGEQYFGPGTRLTVT.

The V and J genes are TRBV6-5 and TRBJ1-2, with TRBD1 identical over 7 bases. Germline trimming cut 6 bases from V and 2 bases from J; bases unmatched to any gene: 3. The CDR3 has 13 residues. Germline V gene sequence: CDR1 MNHEY, CDR2 SVGAGI. CDR3 region: CASSPGQNYGYTF. CDR3 sequence (DNA): TGTGCCAGCAGCCCGGGACAGAACTATGGCTACACCTTC.

This sequence joins TRBV28 and TRBJ1-1; D uncertain. Trimming removed 7 bases at V and 4 bases at J, with 13 bases between. The V gene's germline CDR1 is MDHEN and CDR2 SYDVKM. The CDR3 contains 13 residues. CDR3 sequence reads: CASTSPGGTEAFF. CDR3 DNA sequence: TGTGCCAGCACCTCTCCAGGAGGCACTGAAGCTTTCTTT.

This clone was counted between two and nine times. This chain uses TRBV7-9 with TRBJ1-1; no clear D. The CDR3 contains 12 residues. Trimming cost V 3 bases and J 8 bases, with 10 bases left between them. Germline V gene lookup returns CDR1 SEHNR and CDR2 FQNEAQ (reference sequence). The CDR3 loop is CASSFREPEAFF. CDR3 in DNA: TGTGCCAGCAGCTTCCGGGAACCCGAAGCTTTCTTT.

The chain joins TRBV11-2 to TRBJ1-1, with D uncertain. Germline V lookup: CDR1 SGHAT, CDR2 FQNNGV. The CDR3 has 14 amino acids. The V and J ends lost 3 bases and 5 bases respectively, with 13 bases between them. The DNA for the CDR3 is TGTGCCAGCAGCTTTGGGGAGGTGGGTACTGAAGCTTTCTTT. Protein product: CASSFGEVGTEAFF. Looking up the rest from reference TRBV11-2 and TRBJ1-1 gives the full variable domain: EAGVAQSPRYKIIEKRQSVAFWCNPISGHATLYWYQQILGQGPKLLIQFQNNGVVDDSQLPKDRFSAERLKGVDSTLKIQPAKLEDSAVYLCASSFGEVGTEAFFGQGTRLTVV.

The rearrangement links TRBV6-5 to TRBJ2-7, with D possibly matching TRBD2 (6 bases). Trimming pared 5 bases from V and 12 bases from J, leaving 20 bases between. The CDR3 covers 13 residues. CDR1 MNHEY and CDR2 SVGAGI come from the germline V gene. DNA of the CDR3: TGTGCCAGCAGTCCACGGGGGATCGGGGAATGGTACTTC. Amino acid sequence: CASSPRGIGEWYF.

This rearrangement joins TRBV7-9 to TRBJ2-3; 7 bases match TRBD2. Looked up from germline, CDR1 is SEHNR and CDR2 is FQNEAQ (reference sequence). Trimming at V came to 4 bases and at J to 2 bases, leaving 3 bases not matched to a gene. The CDR3 sequence is 14 residues long. CDR3 sequence (DNA): TGTGCCAGCAGCTCGAGCGGGACCACAGATACGCAGTATTTT. Residues: CASSSSGTTDTQYF.

V and J are TRBV14 and TRBJ1-1; the D gene is possibly TRBD1 (5 bases). The germline V and J ends were trimmed by 4 bases and 7 bases, with 13 bases remaining between them. The germline V gene encodes CDR1 SGHDN and CDR2 FVKESK. The CDR3 runs 13 residues. The CDR3 nucleotides are TGTGCCAGCAGCCCTCGGCCGAGGGGTGAAGCTTTCTTT. As protein: CASSPRPRGEAFF.

This chain uses TRBV18 with TRBJ2-3, with a weak D call TRBD1 (5 bases). CDR1 KGHSH and CDR2 LQKENI come from the germline V gene. With 2 bases removed from V and 2 bases from J, the gap between germline ends came to 11 bases. The CDR3 totals 15 residues. This chain's CDR3 is CASSPGREDTDTQYF. The CDR3 region has the DNA TGTGCCAGCTCACCAGGCAGGGAAGACACAGATACGCAGTATTTT.

The chain recombines TRBV6-4 with TRBJ2-3; TRBD2 agrees at 12 bases. The J segment lost 2 bases and the V segment lost 6 bases, leaving 3 bases of the junction unmatched. This CDR3 has 15 amino acids. From germline, CDR1 is MRHNA and CDR2 SNTAGT. The DNA of the CDR3 is TGTGCCAGCAGCTCTAGCGGGGGGGCCACAGATACGCAGTATTTT. It encodes CASSSSGGATDTQYF.

The chain carries TRBV6-5 and TRBJ1-3, with unresolved D. V lost 8 bases and J 9 bases, leaving 17 bases between the germline ends. The CDR3 contains 13 residues. CDR1 MNHEY and CDR2 SVGAGI come from the germline V gene. For the CDR3, the DNA is TGTGCCAGCGTATACGGAGGTCTGGCCACCATATATTTT. This translates into CASVYGGLATIYF.

Regarding this clone: Other DNA sequences in this sample translate to the same CDR3. This rearrangement joins TRBV7-9 to TRBJ1-1; no reliable D call. CDR3 length: 14 amino acids. Germline CDR1 is SEHNR and CDR2 is FQNEAQ (reference sequence). Trimming shortened V by 1 base and J by 1 base, and 7 bases separated the two germline ends. As DNA, the CDR3 is TGTGCCAGCAGCTTAGGGGTAGGGAACACTGAAGCTTTCTTT. The encoded protein is CASSLGVGNTEAFF. Based on the CDR3 plus reference TRBV7-9 and TRBJ1-1, the full variable domain is DTGVSQNPRHKITKRGQNVTFRCDPISEHNRLYWYRQTLGQGPEFLTYFQNEAQLEKSRLLSDRFSAERPKGSFSTLEIQRTEQGDSAMYLCASSLGVGNTEAFFGQGTRLTVV.

This rearrangement joins TRBV18 to TRBJ2-7, with TRBD1 matching over 9 bases. Germline lookup yields CDR1 KGHSH and CDR2 LQKENI. V lost 3 bases, J lost 6 bases, and 12 bases stayed unmatched. The CDR3 totals 16 residues. The CDR3 loop is CASSPTTGGVSAEQYF. The CDR3, as DNA: TGTGCCAGCTCACCGACTACAGGGGGCGTCTCGGCCGAGCAGTACTTC.

This chain joins TRBV5-1 and TRBJ2-3, with a weak D call TRBD2 (5 bases). There are 13 residues in the CDR3. Per germline, CDR1 SGHRS and CDR2 YFSETQ. The V and J ends lost 2 bases and 3 bases respectively, with 7 bases between them. The CDR3 nucleotides read TGCGCCAGCAGCTTAACTAGGACAGATACGCAGTATTTT. It encodes CASSLTRTDTQYF.